Following are 13 T cell receptor beta chains from one sample sequenced in a study of blood T cells in healthy people across ages. Alongside a J-beta primer mix, a sample-barcoded 5' primer served in a second PCR lasting about 7 to 12 cycles. TCRdb reanalysed the 5' RACE reads using MiXCR and keeps one entry per CDR3 protein. The table has 270,000 or so distinct CDR3 sequences, less than 30% seen once. Sequencing was carried out using blood. All receptors come from a woman in her seventies in good health.

A few counts support this clonotype. The chain has TRBV15 and TRBJ2-1, with TRBD2 matching 9 bases. Germline lookup yields CDR1 LNHNV and CDR2 YYDKDF (reference sequence). There are 17 residues in the CDR3. V lost 4 bases and J lost 4; bases outside the gene matches: 11. As DNA, the CDR3 is TGTGCCACCAGCACCCGTTACCTAGCGGGAATGTACAATGAGCAGTTCTTC. This encodes CATSTRYLAGMYNEQFF.

This clonotype was observed at least ten times. The chain joins TRBV6-2 or TRBV6-3 to TRBJ2-5; TRBD1 agrees at 8 bases. Germline values: CDR1 MNHEY, CDR2 SVGEGT. The CDR3 length is 15 residues. J was trimmed by 5 bases and V by 7 bases; bases with no gene match: 12. The CDR3 is CASNDRGGSVETQYF. CDR3 sequence (DNA): TGTGCCAGCAATGACAGGGGTGGATCCGTGGAGACCCAGTACTTC.

This clonotype was recorded once. In nucleotides, the CDR3 is TGTGCCAGCAGCGTATCCGGGACAGGGGCCCACGAGCAGTACTTC. Translation gives CASSVSGTGAHEQYF. The chain recombines TRBV11-2 with TRBJ2-7, with 10 positions matching TRBD1. The germline V gene has CDR1 SGHAT and CDR2 FQNNGV. Trimming at V came to 5 bases and at J to 5 bases, leaving 9 bases not matched to a gene. The CDR3 length is 15 residues.

This clonotype was detected a few times. An end of the junction does not agree with germline; a read error may underlie this. This sequence joins TRBV28 and TRBJ2-5; no clear D gene. CDR1 and CDR2 from the germline V gene are MDHEN and SYDVKM. The CDR3 is 13 residues long. CDR3 sequence reads: CASSPHSTETQHF. The DNA of the CDR3 is TGTGCCAGCAGTCCACACAGTACAGAGACCCAGCACTTC.

V gene TRBV5-5 combines with J gene TRBJ2-5; 7 bases are a match to TRBD1. The J call could be wrong; TRBJ2-1 is a better fit for the DNA end. This CDR3 has 15 residues. Germline lookup yields CDR1 SGHKS and CDR2 YYEKEE (reference sequence). CDR3 DNA sequence: TGTGCCAGCAGCTTGGCCCTGACAGGGTTAGGCGAGCAGTTCTTC. Translated: CASSLALTGLGEQFF.

The table lists this clonotype with a few counts. One end of the junction is discordant with germline, which a read error may explain. V usage is TRBV18 and J usage is TRBJ1-2; tentative D call: TRBD1 (6 bases). This CDR3 is built from 12 residues. CDR1 is KGHSH and CDR2 is LQKENI in the germline V gene. The CDR3: CASSPKGGGNTF. The CDR3 nucleotides are TGTGCCAGCTCACCAAAAGGGGGTGGCAACACCTTC.

This clonotype turned up a few times. V gene TRBV11-3 combines with J gene TRBJ2-1, with a weak D call TRBD2 (5 bases). CDR1 is SGHNT, CDR2 YENEEA, per germline. CDR3 size: 15 residues. V was shortened by 2 bases and J by 2 bases, with 10 bases between the two germline ends. The CDR3 protein is CASSLNSVAYNEQFF. CDR3 DNA sequence: TGTGCCAGCAGCTTAAATAGCGTCGCCTACAATGAGCAGTTCTTC. The full variable domain, its missing parts supplied by reference TRBV11-3 and TRBJ2-1, is EAGVVQSPRYKIIEKKQPVAFWCNPISGHNTLYWYLQNLGQGPELLIRYENEEAVDDSQLPKDRFSAERLKGVDSTLKIQPAELGDSAVYLCASSLNSVAYNEQFFGPGTRLTVL.

This clonotype was seen a handful of times. V is TRBV5-6 and J is TRBJ1-1; D perhaps matches TRBD1 (6 bases). The CDR3 contains 15 residues. Germline values: CDR1 SGHDT, CDR2 YYEEEE. V shed 2 bases and J shed 1 base, with 12 bases lying between them. The CDR3 DNA follows: TGTGCCAGCAGCTTCTGGACAGCGCAGAACACTGAAGCTTTCTTT. It translates to CASSFWTAQNTEAFF.

This clonotype was seen more than once but under ten times. DNA of the CDR3: TGTGCCAGCAGCTATTTCACAGGGAATCAGCCCCAGCATTTT. Protein product: CASSYFTGNQPQHF. The chain employs TRBV2 and TRBJ1-5; tentative D call: TRBD1 (6 bases). Trimming took off 6 bases at V and 4 bases at J, with 13 bases between the two ends. The CDR3 sequence is 14 residues long. The germline gives CDR1 SNHLY, CDR2 FYNNEI.

The chain employs TRBV20-1 and TRBJ1-4, with 7 bases aligning to TRBD1. The trim removed 1 base at V and 1 base at J, leaving 12 bases unmatched. CDR3 length equals 18 residues. Germline V gene sequence: CDR1 DFQATT, CDR2 SNEGSKA (reference sequence). CDR3 protein: CSARVSGGVRGTNEKLFF. CDR3 nucleotides: TGCAGTGCTAGAGTGTCAGGGGGGGTCAGGGGAACTAATGAAAAACTGTTTTTT.

J is TRBJ2-3 and V is TRBV6-1; D possibly uses TRBD1 or TRBD2 (7 bases each). The germline CDR1 and CDR2 sequences are MNHNS and SASEGT. V lost 7 bases, J lost 7 bases, and 27 bases lay in between. The length of the CDR3 is 17 residues. The CDR3 sequence: CASKGASGGSFMNTQYF. As DNA, the CDR3 is TGTGCCAGCAAGGGGGCGAGTGGCGGGAGTTTCATGAATACGCAGTATTTT.

The chain carries TRBV7-3 and TRBJ2-1; 11 nucleotides line up with TRBD2. The V segment lost 5 bases and the J segment 3 bases; nucleotides outside the gene matches: 6. Germline values: CDR1 SGHTA, CDR2 FQGTGA. The length of the CDR3 is 16 residues. CDR3 sequence (DNA): TGTGCCAGCAGCCAGGGGACTAGCGGAGTCTACAATGAGCAGTTCTTC. This translates into CASSQGTSGVYNEQFF.

This clonotype appeared a few times. The chain uses TRBV29-1 and TRBJ2-2; tentatively, D is TRBD2 (5 bases). The CDR3 spans 14 residues. The germline V gene encodes CDR1 SQVTM and CDR2 ANQGSEA. Trimming removed 7 bases at V and 2 bases at J, with 14 bases between. CDR3 sequence reads: CSAQGAENTGELFF. CDR3 in DNA: TGCAGCGCCCAAGGAGCGGAAAACACCGGGGAGCTGTTTTTT.